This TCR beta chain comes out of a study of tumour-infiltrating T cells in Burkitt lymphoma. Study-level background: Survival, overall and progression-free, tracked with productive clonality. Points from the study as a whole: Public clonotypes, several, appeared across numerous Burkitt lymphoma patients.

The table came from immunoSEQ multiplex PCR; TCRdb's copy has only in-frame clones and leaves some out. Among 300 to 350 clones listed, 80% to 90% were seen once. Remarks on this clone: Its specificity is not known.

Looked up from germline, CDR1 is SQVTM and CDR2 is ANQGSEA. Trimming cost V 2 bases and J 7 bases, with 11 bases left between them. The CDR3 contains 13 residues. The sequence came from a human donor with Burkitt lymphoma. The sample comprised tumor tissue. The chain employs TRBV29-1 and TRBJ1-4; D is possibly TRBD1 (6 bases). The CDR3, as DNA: TGCAGCGTTGAACTCGGGGGCGGTGAAAAACTGTTTTTT. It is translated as CSVELGGGEKLFF.